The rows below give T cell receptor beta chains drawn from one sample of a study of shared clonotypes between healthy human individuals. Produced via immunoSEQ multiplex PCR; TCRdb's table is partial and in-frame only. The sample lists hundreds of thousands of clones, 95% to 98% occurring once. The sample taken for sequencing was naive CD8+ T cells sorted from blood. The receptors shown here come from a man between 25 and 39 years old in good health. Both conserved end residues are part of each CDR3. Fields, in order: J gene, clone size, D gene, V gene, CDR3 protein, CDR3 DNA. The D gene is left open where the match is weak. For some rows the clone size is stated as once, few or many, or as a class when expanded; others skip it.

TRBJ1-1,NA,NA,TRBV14,CASSQDKVRTNTEAFF,TGTGCCAGCAGCCAAGATAAAGTCCGAACGAACACTGAAGCTTTCTTT
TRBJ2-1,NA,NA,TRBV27,CASRSPGFEQFF,TGTGCCAGCAGGTCCCCTGGCTTCGAGCAGTTCTTC
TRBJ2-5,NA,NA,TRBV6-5,CASSSRSETQYF,TGTGCCAGCAGTTCCAGGTCGGAGACCCAGTACTTC
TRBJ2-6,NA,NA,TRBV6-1,CASVTGANVLTF,TGTGCCAGCGTTACTGGGGCCAACGTCCTGACTTTC
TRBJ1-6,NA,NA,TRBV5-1,CASRGTGWDSPLHF,TGCGCCAGCAGGGGTACAGGGTGGGATTCACCCCTCCACTTT
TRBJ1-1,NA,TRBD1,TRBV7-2,CASSQDRVTEAFF,TGTGCCAGCAGCCAGGACAGGGTCACTGAAGCTTTCTTT
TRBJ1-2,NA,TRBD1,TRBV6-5,CASSPQGKEGYTF,TGTGCCAGCAGTCCACAGGGGAAAGAGGGCTACACCTTC
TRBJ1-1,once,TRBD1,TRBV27,CASSPQQGWNAEAFF,TGTGCCAGCAGTCCCCAACAGGGGTGGAACGCTGAAGCTTTCTTT
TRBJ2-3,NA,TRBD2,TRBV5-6,CASSLAGGDADTQYF,TGTGCCAGCAGCTTGGCGGGAGGGGACGCAGATACGCAGTATTTT
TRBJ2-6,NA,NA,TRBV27,CASSLTGGPSLSGANVLTF,TGTGCCAGCAGCTTAACTGGGGGGCCCTCCCTCTCTGGGGCCAACGTCCTGACTTTC
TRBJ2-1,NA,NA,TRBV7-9,CASSSPQRNEQFF,TGTGCCAGCAGTTCCCCTCAGCGGAATGAGCAGTTCTTC
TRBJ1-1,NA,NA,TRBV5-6,CASSLAGESGEAFF,TGTGCCAGCAGCTTGGCCGGGGAGTCAGGGGAAGCTTTCTTT
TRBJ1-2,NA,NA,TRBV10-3,CAISDPDSFNYGYTF,TGTGCCATCAGTGATCCGGACAGCTTTAACTATGGCTACACCTTC
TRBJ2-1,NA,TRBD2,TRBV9,CASSGVPGTSGSYNEQFF,TGTGCCAGCAGCGGCGTACCGGGGACTAGCGGGTCCTACAATGAGCAGTTCTTC
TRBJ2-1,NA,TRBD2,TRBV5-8,CASSSPTSGRTYNEQFF,TGTGCCAGCAGCTCCCCTACTAGCGGGAGGACCTACAATGAGCAGTTCTTC
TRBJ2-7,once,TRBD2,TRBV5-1,CASSASGGELEQYF,TGCGCCAGCAGCGCCTCGGGAGGGGAACTTGAGCAGTACTTC
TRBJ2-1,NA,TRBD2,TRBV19,CASSIGAGGGRDSYNEQFF,TGTGCCAGTAGTATTGGTGCCGGGGGAGGGAGGGACTCCTACAATGAGCAGTTCTTC
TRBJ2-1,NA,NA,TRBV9,CASSSQRVGRRGEQFF,TGTGCCAGCAGCTCCCAGCGTGTAGGCAGACGGGGGGAGCAGTTCTTC
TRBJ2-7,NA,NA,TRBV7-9,CASSTTTPTSSYEQYF,TGTGCCAGCAGCACCACGACTCCGACGAGTTCCTACGAGCAGTACTTC
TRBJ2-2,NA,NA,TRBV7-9,CASSLLGQGAGELFF,TGTGCCAGCAGCTTATTGGGGCAAGGGGCCGGGGAGCTGTTTTTT
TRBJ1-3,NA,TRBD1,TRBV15,CATNWDRSDGNTIYF,TGTGCCACCAACTGGGACAGGTCGGACGGAAACACCATATATTTT
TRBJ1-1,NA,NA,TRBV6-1,CASHRGVGEYTEAFF,TGTGCCAGCCACCGCGGCGTAGGGGAATACACTGAAGCTTTCTTT
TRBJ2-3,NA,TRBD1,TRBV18,CASSNPGQGTADTQYF,TGTGCCAGCTCAAATCCGGGACAGGGGACAGCAGATACGCAGTATTTT
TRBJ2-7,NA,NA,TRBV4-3,CASSQERPYEQYF,TGCGCCAGCAGCCAAGAGAGGCCCTACGAGCAGTACTTC
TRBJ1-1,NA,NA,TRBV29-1,CSVEDRRRSLF,TGCAGCGTTGAAGACCGCAGGCGGTCTCTCTTT
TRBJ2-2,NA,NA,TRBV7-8,CASSLVGGPANTGELFF,TGTGCCAGCAGCTTAGTCGGAGGGCCGGCGAACACCGGGGAGCTGTTTTTT
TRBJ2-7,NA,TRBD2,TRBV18,CASSPYSGSVVSYEQYF,TGTGCCAGCTCACCGTACAGCGGGAGTGTGGTTTCCTACGAGCAGTACTTC
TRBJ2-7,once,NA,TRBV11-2,CASSLDGLAEGGVHEQYF,TGTGCCAGCAGCTTAGACGGACTTGCGGAGGGAGGTGTCCACGAGCAGTACTTC
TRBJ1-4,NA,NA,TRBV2,CASSGEMGKLFF,TGTGCCAGCAGTGGTGAAATGGGAAAACTGTTTTTT
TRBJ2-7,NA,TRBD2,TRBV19,CASSTYTSGTSYEQYF,TGTGCCAGTAGTACCTACACTAGCGGGACTTCCTACGAGCAGTACTTC
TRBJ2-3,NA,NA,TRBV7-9,CASSSLSGIAAFSTDTQYF,TGTGCCAGCAGCTCCCTCTCAGGGATAGCGGCCTTTAGCACAGATACGCAGTATTTT
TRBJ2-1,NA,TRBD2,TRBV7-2,CASSPGLAGPYYYNEQFF,TGTGCCAGCAGCCCAGGACTAGCGGGCCCCTATTACTACAATGAGCAGTTCTTC
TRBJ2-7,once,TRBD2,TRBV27,CASSLLASGAYEQYF,TGTGCCAGCAGTTTATTGGCTAGCGGGGCCTACGAGCAGTACTTC
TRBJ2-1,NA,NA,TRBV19,CASSKTGDNEQFF,TGTGCCAGTAGTAAGACGGGAGACAATGAGCAGTTCTTC
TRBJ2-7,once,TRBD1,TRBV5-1,CASSLAHWGQGGRSYEQYF,TGCGCCAGCAGCTTGGCCCACTGGGGACAGGGTGGAAGGTCCTACGAGCAGTACTTC
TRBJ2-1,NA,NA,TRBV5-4,CASSLVDLSSYNEQFF,TGTGCCAGCAGCTTGGTGGACCTGAGCTCCTACAATGAGCAGTTCTTC
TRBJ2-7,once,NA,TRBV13,CASMVLERQGEQYF,TGTGCCAGCATGGTCCTCGAGAGGCAGGGAGAGCAGTACTTC
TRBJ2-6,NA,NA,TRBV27,CASSSGASGANVLTF,TGTGCCAGCAGTTCAGGGGCTTCTGGGGCCAACGTCCTGACTTTC
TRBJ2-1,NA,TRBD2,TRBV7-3,CASSLNSGREWAYNEQFF,TGTGCCAGCAGCTTAAACTCAGGGCGGGAGTGGGCCTACAATGAGCAGTTCTTC
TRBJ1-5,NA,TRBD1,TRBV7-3,CASSTPGQGIHPQHF,TGTGCCAGCAGTACCCCCGGACAGGGGATCCATCCCCAGCATTTT
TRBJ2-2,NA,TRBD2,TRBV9,CASGRRAGGNTGELFF,TGTGCCAGCGGGAGGCGGGCGGGAGGAAACACCGGGGAGCTGTTTTTT
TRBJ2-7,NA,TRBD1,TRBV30,CAWSPGQGPYEQYF,TGTGCCTGGAGTCCCGGACAGGGTCCCTACGAGCAGTACTTC
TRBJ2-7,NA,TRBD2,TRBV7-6,CASSQRASGSYEQYF,TGTGCCAGCAGCCAGAGGGCTAGCGGGAGCTACGAGCAGTACTTC
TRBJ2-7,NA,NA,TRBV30,CAWRFGPYEQYF,TGTGCCTGGAGATTTGGGCCCTACGAGCAGTACTTC
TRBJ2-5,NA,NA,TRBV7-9,CASSPWGSQETQYF,TGTGCCAGCAGCCCTTGGGGTTCTCAAGAGACCCAGTACTTC
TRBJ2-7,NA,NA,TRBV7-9,CASSPPEQYF,TGTGCCAGCAGCCCCCCCGAGCAGTACTTC
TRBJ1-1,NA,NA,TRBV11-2,CASSRTADEAFF,TGTGCCAGCAGCCGTACGGCAGATGAAGCTTTCTTT
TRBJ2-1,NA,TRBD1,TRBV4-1,CASSQKGQGSYNEQFF,TGCGCCAGCAGCCAAAAGGGACAGGGCTCCTACAATGAGCAGTTCTTC